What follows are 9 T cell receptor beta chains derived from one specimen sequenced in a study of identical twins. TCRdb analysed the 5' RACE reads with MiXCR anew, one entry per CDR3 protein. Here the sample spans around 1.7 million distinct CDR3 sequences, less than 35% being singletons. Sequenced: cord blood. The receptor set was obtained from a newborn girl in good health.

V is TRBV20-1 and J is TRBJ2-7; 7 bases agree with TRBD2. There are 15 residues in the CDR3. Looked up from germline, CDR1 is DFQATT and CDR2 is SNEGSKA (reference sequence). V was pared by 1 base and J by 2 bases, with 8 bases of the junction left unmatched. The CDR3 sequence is CSARAGAGYPYEQYF. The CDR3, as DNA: TGCAGTGCTAGAGCTGGAGCGGGGTACCCCTACGAGCAGTACTTC.

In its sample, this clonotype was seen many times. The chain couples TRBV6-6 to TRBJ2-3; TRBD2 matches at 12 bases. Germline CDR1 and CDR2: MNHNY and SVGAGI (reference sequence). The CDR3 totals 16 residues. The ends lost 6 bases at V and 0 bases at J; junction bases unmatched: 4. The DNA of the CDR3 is TGTGCCAGCAGCCCGACTAGCGGGGGAAGCACAGATACGCAGTATTTT. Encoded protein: CASSPTSGGSTDTQYF.

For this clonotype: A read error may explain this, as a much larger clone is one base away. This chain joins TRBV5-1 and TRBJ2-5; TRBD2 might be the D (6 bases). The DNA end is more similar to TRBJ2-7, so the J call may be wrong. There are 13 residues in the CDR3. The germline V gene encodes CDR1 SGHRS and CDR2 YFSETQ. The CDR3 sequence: CASGLGGRTEQYF. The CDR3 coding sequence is TGCGCCAGCGGCTTAGGAGGGAGAACCGAGCAGTACTTC.

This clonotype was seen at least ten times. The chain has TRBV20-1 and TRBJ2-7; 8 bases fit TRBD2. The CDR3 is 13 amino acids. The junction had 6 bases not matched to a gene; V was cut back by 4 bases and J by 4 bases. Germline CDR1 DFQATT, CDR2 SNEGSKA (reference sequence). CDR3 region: CSATGTSFYEQYF. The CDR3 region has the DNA TGCAGTGCTACTGGGACTAGTTTTTACGAGCAGTACTTC.

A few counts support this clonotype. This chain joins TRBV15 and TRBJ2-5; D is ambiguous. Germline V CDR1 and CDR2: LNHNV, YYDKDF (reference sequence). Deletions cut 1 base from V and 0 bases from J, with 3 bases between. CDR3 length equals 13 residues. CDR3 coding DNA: TGTGCCACCAGCAGAGTAAACCAAGAGACCCAGTACTTC. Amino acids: CATSRVNQETQYF.

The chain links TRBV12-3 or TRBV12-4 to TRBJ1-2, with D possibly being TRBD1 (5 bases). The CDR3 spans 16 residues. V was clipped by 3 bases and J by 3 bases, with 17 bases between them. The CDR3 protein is CASSFGRSGTYYGYTF. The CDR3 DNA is TGTGCCAGCAGTTTCGGACGGAGTGGGACTTACTATGGCTACACCTTC.

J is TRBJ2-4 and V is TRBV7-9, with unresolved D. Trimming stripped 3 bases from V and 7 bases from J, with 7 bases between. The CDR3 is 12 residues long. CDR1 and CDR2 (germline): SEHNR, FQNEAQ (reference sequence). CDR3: CASSLGWNIQYF. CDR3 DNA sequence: TGTGCCAGCAGCTTGGGATGGAACATTCAGTACTTC. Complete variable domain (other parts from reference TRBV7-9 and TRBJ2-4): DTGVSQNPRHKITKRGQNVTFRCDPISEHNRLYWYRQTLGQGPEFLTYFQNEAQLEKSRLLSDRFSAERPKGSFSTLEIQRTEQGDSAMYLCASSLGWNIQYFGAGTRLSVL.

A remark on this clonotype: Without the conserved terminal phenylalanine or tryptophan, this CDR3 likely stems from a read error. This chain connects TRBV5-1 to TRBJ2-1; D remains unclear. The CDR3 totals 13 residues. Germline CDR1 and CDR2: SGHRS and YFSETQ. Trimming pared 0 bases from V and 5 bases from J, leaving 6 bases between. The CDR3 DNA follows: TGCGCCAGCAGCTTGGCGCTCGACAATGAGCAGTTCGTC. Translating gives CASSLALDNEQFV.

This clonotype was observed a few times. CDR3 sequence (DNA): TGTGCCAGCAGTTACTTGACTAGCGGGAGGGCGGGTAGCGATGAGCAGTTCTTC. This sequence encodes CASSYLTSGRAGSDEQFF. This rearrangement joins TRBV6-5 to TRBJ2-1; 14 nucleotides align to TRBD2. The V and J ends lost 1 base and 8 bases, in that order; junction bases with no gene match: 10. The CDR3 spans 18 residues. Germline V gives CDR1 MNHEY, CDR2 SVGAGI.